The next 23 T cell receptor beta chains were all read from a single sample in a study of regulatory T cells in long-lasting Graves disease (dated by TCRdb to about 2021). Libraries were made using multiplex PCR. The listed sequencing device is Illumina HiSeq 4000. iRepertoire HTBI primers and Arm-PCR amplification of CDR3 regions were used to construct TCR beta libraries. Using fastp trimming at Q25 and MiXCR clonotype assembly, TCRdb reanalyzed the public sequencing data and kept in-frame beta chains. Each entry merges the rows of one CDR3 protein and shows their most common DNA and genes. Counted in this sample were 500,000 to 800,000 distinct CDR3 sequences; around 30% of them appeared once. 35% to 55% of the sample is taken by the ten largest. Explained via the paper, the time point label denotes: persistent/refractory GD, antithyroid drugs over 5 years with positive TRAb. For both TCR sequencing and RNA sequencing, RNA was extracted from PBMCs using TRIzol.

The sequencing here drew on peripheral blood mononuclear cells (PBMCs), taken when the disease was refractory, from a patient treated with antithyroid drugs. The receptors were gathered from a female donor with Graves disease.

The chain carries TRBV29-1 and TRBJ2-2, with D unclear. Germline V gene sequence: CDR1 SQVTM, CDR2 ANQGSEA. The CDR3 is made up of 13 amino acids. The V and J ends lost 1 base and 7 bases respectively, with 10 bases between them. CDR3 amino acids: CSVEGLVSGELFF. In DNA form, the CDR3 reads TGCAGCGTTGAAGGGCTTGTAAGCGGGGAGCTGTTTTTT.

The gene calls are TRBV29-1 and TRBJ2-7; 8 bases match TRBD2. The CDR3 runs 13 residues. Germline lookup yields CDR1 SQVTM and CDR2 ANQGSEA. V trimming: 1 base; J trimming: 5 bases; junction bases outside the gene matches: 4. CDR3 sequence (DNA): TGCAGCGTTGAAGGAATAGCGGGAAACGAGCAGTACTTC. Translation gives CSVEGIAGNEQYF.

The CDR3 spells CAWSLGNNSPLHF. The DNA of the CDR3 is TGTGCCTGGAGTCTGGGCAATAATTCACCCCTCCACTTT. J is TRBJ1-6 and V is TRBV30; D remains ambiguous. Trimming took off 2 bases at V and 5 bases at J, with 7 bases between the two ends. The CDR3 covers 13 residues. Germline V CDR1 and CDR2: GTSNPN, SVGIG (reference sequence).

The genes are TRBV30 and TRBJ1-2; tentative D call: TRBD1 (5 bases). Germline CDR1 is GTSNPN and CDR2 is SVGIG (reference sequence). V lost 0 bases and J lost 4, with 6 bases in between. This CDR3 comprises 12 residues. CDR3 in amino acids: CAWSVGVYGYTF. The CDR3, as DNA: TGTGCCTGGAGTGTAGGGGTCTATGGCTACACCTTC. The variable domain in full, with the rest retrieved from reference TRBV30 and TRBJ1-2, is SQTIHQWPATLVQPVGSPLSLECTVEGTSNPNLYWYRQAAGRGLQLLFYSVGIGQISSEVPQNLSASRPQDRQFILSSKKLLLSDSGFYLCAWSVGVYGYTFGSGTRLTVV.

This rearrangement joins TRBV5-1 to TRBJ1-6; maybe TRBD1 (5 bases). Germline CDR1 and CDR2: SGHRS and YFSETQ. The CDR3 consists of 14 residues. V gave up 5 bases and J gave up 7 bases, with 13 bases separating them. Here the CDR3 DNA reads TGCGCCAGCAGATTTTTACAGGCGAATTCACCCCTCCACTTT. Translating gives CASRFLQANSPLHF.

This clonotype came up a few times. V is TRBV7-3 and J is TRBJ1-2; 8 positions agree with TRBD1. CDR3 size: 14 residues. Germline V gene data show CDR1 as SGHTA and CDR2 as FQGTGA. V lost 5 bases, J lost 8 bases, and 10 bases stayed unmatched. CDR3 sequence (DNA): TGTGCCAGCAGCCCAGACAGGGGAAACGAGGGCTACACCTTC. Its protein is CASSPDRGNEGYTF.

V gene TRBV7-3 combines with J gene TRBJ1-1; 7 nucleotides line up with TRBD1. Germline CDR1 SGHTA, CDR2 FQGTGA. With 5 bases clipped from V and 6 bases from J, the junction kept 6 bases outside the gene matches. CDR3 size: 13 residues. This chain's CDR3 is CASSLDRDSEAFF. CDR3 DNA sequence: TGTGCCAGCAGCCTTGACAGGGATTCTGAAGCTTTCTTT.

This clonotype has just a few counts. The chain has TRBV20-1 and TRBJ1-4, with no clear D. The ends were cut back, 3 bases at V and 0 bases at J, with 11 bases in the middle. The CDR3 runs to 15 residues. Germline CDR1 reads DFQATT; CDR2 reads SNEGSKA (reference sequence). This CDR3 is CSASAVEATNEKLFF. CDR3 nucleotide sequence: TGCAGTGCTAGTGCAGTGGAGGCAACTAATGAAAAACTGTTTTTT.

With respect to this clonotype: The junction does not match germline at one end; this may be a read error. The genes are TRBV19 and TRBJ1-4; D unresolved. This CDR3 comprises 15 residues. Germline CDR1 reads LNHDA; CDR2 reads SQIVND (reference sequence). The CDR3 coding sequence is TGTGCCAGTAACGGCCGACCTACAACTAATGAAAAACTGGTTTTT. Residues: CASNGRPTTNEKLVF.

The genes are TRBV12-3 or TRBV12-4 and TRBJ2-2; possible D gene TRBD1, 5 bases. The V and J ends lost 5 bases and 6 bases respectively, with 10 bases between them. CDR3 size: 13 residues. The CDR3 here is CASSKQVAGELFF. The CDR3 coding sequence is TGTGCCAGCAGTAAACAGGTTGCCGGGGAGCTGTTTTTT.

CDR3 in DNA: TGCAGCACCGGCCGCAGGCGTGGAGTCGGCTACACCTTC. Translation gives CSTGRRRGVGYTF. V gene TRBV29-1 combines with J gene TRBJ1-2, with D uncertain. The CDR3 totals 13 residues. Per germline, CDR1 SQVTM and CDR2 ANQGSEA. V was shortened by 8 bases and J by 8 bases, with 21 bases between the two germline ends. Using reference TRBV29-1 and TRBJ1-2 for the parts outside the CDR3, the full variable domain is SAVISQKPSRDICQRGTSLTIQCQVDSQVTMMFWYRQQPGQSLTLIATANQGSEATYESGFVIDKFPISRPNLTFSTLTVSNMSPEDSSIYLCSTGRRRGVGYTFGSGTRLTVV.

This clonotype was seen ten or more times. The CDR3 region is CATSRGGVYYGYTF. The CDR3 DNA is TGTGCCACCAGCAGAGGAGGGGTCTACTATGGCTACACCTTC. The rearrangement uses TRBV15 and TRBJ1-2; possibly TRBD1 for D (5 bases). The CDR3 spans 14 residues. V was pared by 1 base and J by 3 bases, with 9 bases between. Germline lookup yields CDR1 LNHNV and CDR2 YYDKDF (reference sequence). Filled out from reference TRBV15 and TRBJ1-2, the complete variable domain reads DAMVIQNPRYQVTQFGKPVTLSCSQTLNHNVMYWYQQKSSQAPKLLFHYYDKDFNNEADTPDNFQSRRPNTSFCFLDIRSPGLGDTAMYLCATSRGGVYYGYTFGSGTRLTVV.

The CDR3 coding sequence is TGTGCCAGCAGTCCATTCGGGACAGGGGTCGCCGAGCAGTACTTC. Encoded protein: CASSPFGTGVAEQYF. The chain joins TRBV28 to TRBJ2-7; 10 bases fit TRBD1. CDR1 and CDR2 (germline): MDHEN, SYDVKM. The CDR3 is 15 residues long. The V gene end was trimmed by 5 bases and the J gene end by 6 bases; junction bases not matched to a gene: 10.

The chain has TRBV6-5 and TRBJ2-3; TRBD1 or TRBD2 may be the D gene (6 bases each). The CDR3 extends over 15 amino acids. Trimming removed 2 bases from V and 4 bases from J, with 13 bases in between. Germline CDR1 and CDR2: MNHEY and SVGAGI. In nucleotides, the CDR3 is TGTGCCAGCAGTTACATGGCGGAGGGGGCAGATACGCAGTATTTT. This encodes CASSYMAEGADTQYF.

The chain joins TRBV27 to TRBJ2-7; the D is unclear. CDR3 size: 13 residues. With 3 bases removed from V and 2 bases from J, the gap between germline ends came to 8 bases. Germline V lookup: CDR1 MNHEY, CDR2 SMNVEV (reference sequence). The CDR3 spells CASSFLGTYEQYF. DNA of the CDR3: TGTGCCAGCAGTTTTTTGGGGACCTACGAGCAGTACTTC.

This rearrangement joins TRBV29-1 to TRBJ1-2, with a possible D match to TRBD1 (5 bases). Germline CDR1 reads SQVTM; CDR2 reads ANQGSEA. The CDR3 covers 13 residues. Trimming pared 3 bases from V and 2 bases from J, leaving 10 bases between. The CDR3 reads CSVEHRLNYGYTF. The CDR3 DNA follows: TGCAGCGTTGAGCACAGGCTCAACTATGGCTACACCTTC.

The sample holds a few counts of this clonotype. This chain links TRBV20-1 with TRBJ2-5; 14 bases are shared with TRBD2. V was pared by 6 bases and J by 3 bases, with 15 bases of the junction left unmatched. Germline V gene sequence: CDR1 DFQATT, CDR2 SNEGSKA (reference sequence). CDR3 length: 18 amino acids. As DNA, the CDR3 is TGCAGTGCAACCGCCTTTGGGACTAGCGGGAGAAGTGAAGAGACCCAGTACTTC. Its protein product is CSATAFGTSGRSEETQYF.

This clonotype has a single count. The chain combines TRBV11-2 with TRBJ2-2; 7 positions agree with TRBD1. The germline CDR1 and CDR2 sequences are SGHAT and FQNNGV. The CDR3 has 15 amino acids. The trim removed 5 bases at V and 6 bases at J, leaving 9 bases unmatched. CDR3 sequence reads: CASSAHRGAPGELFF. CDR3 bases: TGTGCCAGCAGCGCCCACAGGGGCGCGCCCGGGGAGCTGTTTTTT.

The V call is TRBV7-2, the J call TRBJ2-7, with TRBD1 identical over 10 bases. Germline CDR1 and CDR2: SGHTA and FQGNSA. V was clipped by 8 bases and J by 3 bases; unmatched bases: 1. The CDR3 totals 12 residues. In DNA form, the CDR3 reads TGTGCCAGCGGGACAGGGGTCTACGAGCAGTACTTC. This gives the protein CASGTGVYEQYF.

This clonotype showed up many times. This chain connects TRBV6-1 to TRBJ1-1, with D uncertain. This CDR3 region has 15 residues. The germline V and J ends were trimmed by 4 bases and 0 bases, with 12 bases remaining between them. The germline CDR1 and CDR2 sequences are MNHNS and SASEGT. This CDR3 is CASSVARAMNTEAFF. CDR3 nucleotide sequence: TGTGCCAGCAGTGTTGCCAGAGCTATGAACACTGAAGCTTTCTTT.

This clonotype was counted only a few times. This chain connects TRBV3-1 to TRBJ1-2; D is perhaps TRBD1 (6 bases). V lost 1 base and J lost 2, with 14 bases in between. The CDR3 length is 16 residues. Germline V gives CDR1 LGHDT, CDR2 YNNKEL (reference sequence). CDR3 in amino acids: CASSQALGGRNYGYTF. In DNA, the CDR3 is TGTGCCAGCAGCCAAGCCCTCGGGGGGCGAAACTATGGCTACACCTTC. The variable domain in full, with the rest retrieved from reference TRBV3-1 and TRBJ1-2, is DTAVSQTPKYLVTQMGNDKSIKCEQNLGHDTMYWYKQDSKKFLKIMFSYNNKELIINETVPNRFSPKSPDKAHLNLHINSLELGDSAVYFCASSQALGGRNYGYTFGSGTRLTVV.

The rearrangement joins TRBV28 to TRBJ2-1; 8 bases fit TRBD1. From germline, CDR1 is MDHEN and CDR2 SYDVKM. Unmatched junction bases numbered 7, after V lost 6 bases and J lost 3 bases. The CDR3 covers 15 residues. CDR3 DNA: TGTGCCAGCAGCCCCGACAGGGGCAACTACAATGAGCAGTTCTTC. Its protein product is CASSPDRGNYNEQFF.

A remark on this clonotype: One junction end does not reproduce the germline sequence, and a read error may be involved. The CDR3 region is CAGSLGGGTYEQYF. DNA of the CDR3: TGTGCCGGCAGCTTGGGGGGCGGAACCTACGAGCAGTACTTC. The genes are TRBV11-2 and TRBJ2-7; tentatively, D is TRBD1 or TRBD2 (6 bases each). Germline CDR1 and CDR2: SGHAT and FQNNGV. This CDR3 has 14 residues.